This T cell receptor beta chain was observed in a study of blood T cell repertoires in COVID-19. Across the study: Samples of COVID-19 (acute and convalescent) were obtained from the United States, Italy and Spain. T cells, B-cell-depleted T cells, or PBMCs supplied cDNA or gDNA.

How the authors handled the data: Quantification of nucleated cells was approximated via reference gene primer amplification. The protocol was immunoSEQ multiplex PCR, while the TCRdb copy is restricted to in-frame clones and leaves out a portion. V and J calls and clone size come straight from that table; D and trimming were deduced from the DNA. The sample lists 130,000 to 150,000 clones; about nine tenths were seen once. Regarding this clone: This same CDR3 is encoded by further DNA sequences in the sample.

The sequencing input was peripheral blood. This TCR was recovered from a man between 50 and 59 years old with active or convalescent COVID-19.

In DNA, the CDR3 is TGCGCCAGCAGCTTGACAGGGGAATCACCCCTCCACTTT. This sequence encodes CASSLTGESPLHF. V gene TRBV5-1 combines with J gene TRBJ1-6, with TRBD1 matching 7 bases. The length of the CDR3 is 13 residues. Trimming took 1 base from V and 10 from J; bases not matched to a gene: 2. The germline gives CDR1 SGHRS, CDR2 YFSETQ.